The present T cell receptor beta chain was sequenced within a study of post-analysis software for immune sequencing data. Study results and limitations: F-measure co-clustering was strong for batch-matched samples.

In its sample, this clonotype was seen a few times. Its antigen is unidentified. Prepared TCR beta cDNA libraries contained unique molecular identifiers. Each CDR3 protein is one row after TCRdb ran MiXCR on the PCR reads. Here the sample spans hundreds of thousands of distinct CDR3 sequences, roughly 29% being singletons. Specimen: blood. This TCR was recovered from a girl between 5 and 17 years old with multiple sclerosis.

Written as DNA, the CDR3 is TGTGCCAGCAGCCAAGTACGCAGCACAGATACGCAGTATTTT. Amino acid sequence: CASSQVRSTDTQYF. The chain links TRBV3-1 to TRBJ2-3; D remains unclear. The V and J ends lost 1 base and 0 bases respectively, with 5 bases between them. This CDR3 comprises 14 residues. CDR1 and CDR2 (germline): LGHDT, YNNKEL (reference sequence).